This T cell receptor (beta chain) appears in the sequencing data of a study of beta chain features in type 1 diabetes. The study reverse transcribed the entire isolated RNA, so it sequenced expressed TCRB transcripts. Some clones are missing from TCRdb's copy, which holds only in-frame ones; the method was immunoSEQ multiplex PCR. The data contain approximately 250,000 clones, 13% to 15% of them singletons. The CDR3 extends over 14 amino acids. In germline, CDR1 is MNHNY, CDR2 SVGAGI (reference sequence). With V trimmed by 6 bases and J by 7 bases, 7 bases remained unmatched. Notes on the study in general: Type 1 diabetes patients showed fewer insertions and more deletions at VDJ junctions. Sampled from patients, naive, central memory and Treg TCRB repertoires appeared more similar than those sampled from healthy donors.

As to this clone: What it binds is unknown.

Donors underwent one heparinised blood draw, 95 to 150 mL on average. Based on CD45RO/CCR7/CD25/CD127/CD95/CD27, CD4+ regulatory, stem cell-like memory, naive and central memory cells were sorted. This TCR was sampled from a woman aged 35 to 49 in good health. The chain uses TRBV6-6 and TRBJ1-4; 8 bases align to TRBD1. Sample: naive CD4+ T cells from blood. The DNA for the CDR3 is TGTGCCAGCAGCGAGGACAGGGTGGGTGAAAAACTGTTTTTT. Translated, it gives CASSEDRVGEKLFF.